This T cell receptor (beta chain) was profiled in a study of shared clonotypes between healthy human individuals (dated by TCRdb to the early 2020s). Context from the whole study: A few men and two women, aged 18 to 49 years, made up the cohort. Per donor, three plates each were used for CD4 naive and CD4 memory, two for CD8 naive, and one for CD8 memory. Blood TCR repertoires of about five healthy adults were deeply sequenced to estimate repertoire size and the extent of clonotype sharing between individuals. To increase sequencing depth and limit assay-specific biases, TCR repertoire library preparation and sequencing were carried out by different laboratories using diverse techniques. Between about 0.94 and 8.9 billion PBMCs per donor were obtained by leukapheresis.

A remark on this clone: This clone's antigen is unknown. Base-call qualities are not available, and no considerably larger clone is one nucleotide away.

The donors were healthy, HIV-negative adults who had no recently reported acute infections or vaccinations. Every donor was a Caucasian adult living in Nashville, Tennessee, USA. CD4+ T cells were enriched through magnetic negative selection, after which naive cells were positively selected on CD45RA and the remaining negative fraction served as the memory subset. Blood was collected by leukapheresis, and PBMCs were isolated by Ficoll-Histopaque density gradient centrifugation and then cryopreserved in liquid nitrogen vapor phase. Analytical flow cytometry was used to check the purity and quantity of each magnetically sorted T cell population. Genomic DNA was isolated from each sorted fraction and quantified by UV absorbance on a Nanodrop 2000c. Using the deep immunoSEQ assay, TCR CDR3 regions were amplified from genomic DNA by multiplex PCR. Genomic DNA extracted from each cell subset was distributed evenly over all wells of several immunoSEQ 96-well plates, and each plate served as one replicate. For sorted subsets, around 200 ng genomic DNA, equal to tens of thousands of T cell genomes, was loaded into each replicate PCR. The purified libraries were quantified using a Qubit 3.0 fluorometer, sized with a Bioanalyzer 2100, and then quantified again using the KAPA Library Quantification kit. A separate single-read 150-cycle Illumina NextSeq 550 flow cell was used to sequence each immunoSEQ 96-well plate. The original methods were these. Because the immunoSEQ output held only junctional sequences and lacked quality scores, the filtering could not match the filtering applied to full-length reads. To assign V/J genes and CDR3, sequences were annotated against IMGT germline references using PyIR, a Python wrapper for IgBLAST v1.9. Reads were filtered out if the reads had weak V/J assignments (E-value above 1e-6), no CDR3, stop codons, out-of-frame junctions, or ambiguous translated residues. V3J clonotypes were defined as sequences sharing an identical inferred V gene, J gene, and CDR3 amino acid sequence. The percentage overlap between two repertoires was calculated by dividing the number of shared unique clonotypes by the size of the smaller repertoire. Richness of each repertoire was evaluated using RTK rarefaction, the Chao1 estimator, and Recon v2.1 estimates of unobserved clonotypes. Generation probabilities for all TCRbeta clonotypes obtained by the gDNA method from a handful of donors were computed using OLGA. TCRdb carries this immuneACCESS record with in-frame sequences only. Its versions omit some clonotypes, under half of them owing to an unresolved V gene in the studies checked, with the rest unexplained. V and J calls and clone size are as listed in that table; D and trimming were resolved from the DNA. Across this sample there are about 2 million clones, with 85% to 95% seen only once. The ten largest clones add up to approximately 0.13% of the sample.

Broad study findings and their caveats: Even with the large sequencing depth, rarefaction of the sorted-subset datasets indicated that sequencing was incomplete. Larger estimated clonotype richness was generally found for naive subsets than for memory subsets. Based on pairwise subsampling, the degree of clonotype sharing among donors was expected to be affected by sequencing depth. Clonotypes shared by all four sorted-subset donors showed higher generation probabilities than non-shared clonotypes. Across four donors, roughly 5.4% of naive CD4, approximately 3.6% of naive CD8, 2% to 2.5% of memory CD4, and 0.4% of memory CD8 clonotypes were shared. Only blood was sampled, and tissue TCR repertoires likely differ from those in blood. The genetic and exposure-history diversity represented was limited by the small number of donors.

This sequence was found in a man younger than 35 in good health. The specimen sequenced was naive CD4+ T cells sorted from blood. The cell subset or site label for this specimen denotes: CD45RA+ positively selected.

The CDR3 sequence is CSIQASLNQPQHF. The DNA sequence reads TGCAGTATACAGGCCAGTCTGAATCAGCCCCAGCATTTT. Recombination joined TRBV29-1 with TRBJ1-5, with TRBD1 tentatively as D gene (5 bases match). CDR1 and CDR2, looked up from the germline V gene, are SQVTM and ANQGSEA. There are 13 amino acids in the CDR3, from cysteine to phenylalanine inclusive. The retained sequence is limited to the CDR3, 39 bases, with the frame set at the first base.